Sequencing of this T cell receptor beta chain was carried out in a study of cytomegalovirus exposure and HLA in healthy donors. This CDR3 has 15 amino acids. From germline, CDR1 is MNHEY and CDR2 SMNVEV (reference sequence). Trimming removed 7 bases from V and 4 bases from J, with 19 bases in between. 60 Vbeta and 13 Jbeta primers were used in PCR. As originally analysed: There were about 86 million unique TCR beta chains by a later count, and 8.5 million to 14 million of them were shared. Produced via immunoSEQ multiplex PCR; TCRdb's table is partial and in-frame only. The D gene and trimming were derived from the DNA, and the V and J assignments and clone size from that table. The repertoire includes 130,000 or so clones, more than 60% of them detected once, and approximately 3.6% sits in the top ten.

The chain joins TRBV27 to TRBJ1-1; a possible D gene is TRBD1 (5 bases). The specimen was PBMCs. The sequence derives from a young man in good health and CMV-seronegative. The CDR3 bases are TGTGCCAGCACTCAAAGTCAGGGTAGCGGCACTGAAGCTTTCTTT. This codes for CASTQSQGSGTEAFF.